This T cell receptor beta chain was sequenced during a study of CD8 T cells in ankylosing spondylitis (dated by TCRdb to the late 2010s). Study-wide context: To find TCR variants linked to disease, the study profiled T cell receptor beta repertoires in ankylosing spondylitis patients and healthy donors. Peripheral blood was sampled, and synovial fluid was also collected from ankylosing spondylitis patients. The full study cohort was made up of 25 ankylosing spondylitis patients and 108 healthy donors.

What the research found in general, with its limitations: A CD8+ phenotype was shown by the disease-linked clones, which were found at relatively low frequencies in peripheral blood. Some motif variants were previously reported in synovial fluid and blood of reactive arthritis patients, suggesting common disease-initiation mechanisms. Blood from ankylosing spondylitis patients appeared to be characterized by a TCR beta motif composed of about eight highly homologous amino acid variants. The disease-linked clones were reported as significantly enriched in matched synovial fluid samples from ankylosing spondylitis patients.

Sequencing was carried out with an Illumina HiSeq 2500. TCR beta libraries were prepared by quantitative 5'-RACE with molecular barcodes. Processing in the source paper ran as follows. A new computational method based on a probabilistic model of VDJ rearrangement was used to identify disease-linked TCR variants. TCRdb reworked the public reads: Q25 trimming with fastp, MiXCR clone assembly, productive beta chains retained. All rows with the same CDR3 protein become a single entry with the most common DNA and genes. These V and J calls derive from TCRdb rather than the authors' analysis. The sample data list roughly 130,000 distinct CDR3 sequences, and over 6% of these were observed just once. 9.5% to 15% of the sample belongs to the ten largest clones. This clonotype was seen many times. This receptor's antigen is unknown. Relative to the germline gene, one junction end is altered; a read error may explain this.

Sequenced sample: blood, either unsorted or a sorted T cell fraction (not recorded which). The sequence came from a male donor with ankylosing spondylitis or in good health (not recorded which).

The sequenced DNA: TGTGCCAGCAGTCTACAGGGCTACGAGCAGTACTTC. The translation is CASSLQGYEQYF. The chain is encoded by TRBV5-1 joined to TRBJ2-7; the D gene is possibly TRBD1, with 6 bases matching. The germline V gene yields SGHRS for CDR1 and YFSETQ for CDR2. The CDR3 measures 12 amino acids from cysteine to phenylalanine. The sequence is cut down to CDR3 DNA, 36 bases in frame from base 1.